These T cell receptor beta chains were read from a single sample in a study of shared clonotypes between healthy human individuals. Sequencing used immunoSEQ multiplex PCR; TCRdb keeps in-frame clones, though not all of them. The repertoire holds 1,100,000 or so clones, about 80% seen once, with approximately 0.5% in the top ten. The sample consisted of memory CD4+ T cells from PBMCs. These receptors all come from a young man in good health. Some clones in this sample may be carry-over from other donors' samples. Both conserved end residues are part of each CDR3. D genes are given only for firm matches. For some rows the clone size is stated as once, few or many, or as a class when expanded; others skip it.

j_gene,v_gene,d_gene,abundance,CDR3aa,CDR3nt
TRBJ2-3,TRBV18,.,.,CASSPLGTSTDTQYF,TGTGCCAGCTCACCACTGGGGACTAGCACAGATACGCAGTATTTT
TRBJ1-1,TRBV9,.,.,CASSVGPLGGGTEAFF,TGTGCCAGCAGCGTAGGCCCCCTCGGAGGGGGCACTGAAGCTTTCTTT
TRBJ2-3,TRBV5-5,TRBD2,once,CASSLPGGYATQYF,TGTGCCAGCAGCTTGCCGGGGGGATACGCAACGCAGTATTTT
TRBJ2-7,TRBV4-1,.,.,CASSPLGLSKGTGTYEQYF,TGCGCCAGCAGCCCGCTCGGCTTATCGAAGGGTACTGGAACCTACGAGCAGTACTTC
TRBJ1-2,TRBV4-1,TRBD1,.,CASSQARDRGIYGYTF,TGCGCCAGCAGCCAAGCCCGGGACAGGGGCATCTATGGCTACACCTTC
TRBJ2-7,TRBV28,.,.,CASSSTGEVSYEQYF,TGTGCCAGCAGTTCAACAGGGGAGGTTTCCTACGAGCAGTACTTC
TRBJ1-4,TRBV5-1,.,.,CASSWGDLRTNEKLFF,TGCGCCAGCAGCTGGGGGGACCTTCGGACTAATGAAAAACTGTTTTTT
TRBJ1-2,TRBV12-5,.,.,CASGLNRINDGYTF,TGTGCTAGTGGTTTGAACAGGATTAACGATGGCTACACCTTC
TRBJ1-4,TRBV5-1,TRBD1,.,CASSSMGQGANEKLFF,TGCGCCAGCAGCTCCATGGGACAGGGGGCTAATGAAAAACTGTTTTTT
TRBJ1-1,TRBV2,.,.,CASQQELNTEAFF,TGTGCCAGCCAACAGGAGCTGAACACTGAAGCTTTCTTT
TRBJ2-7,TRBV28,.,few,CASSPPGNRRGEQYF,TGTGCCAGCAGCCCCCCAGGGAACCGAAGGGGGGAGCAGTACTTC
TRBJ2-2,TRBV30,.,.,CAWSGAGELFF,TGTGCCTGGTCAGGGGCCGGGGAGCTGTTTTTT
TRBJ1-5,TRBV7-8,.,.,CASSSGTYQPQHF,TGTGCCAGCAGCAGCGGGACCTATCAGCCCCAGCATTTT
TRBJ1-5,TRBV9,TRBD1,once,CASSVEGGYNQPQHF,TGTGCCAGCAGCGTAGAAGGGGGCTACAATCAGCCCCAGCATTTT
TRBJ2-7,TRBV30,.,.,CAWTKVGHKVAQYF,TGTGCCTGGACTAAAGTGGGGCATAAAGTCGCGCAGTACTTC
TRBJ2-1,TRBV11-2,.,.,CASSPTVGDYNEQFF,TGTGCCAGCAGCCCCACTGTGGGGGACTACAATGAGCAGTTCTTC
TRBJ2-1,TRBV7-3,.,.,CASSPDLTGDYNEQFF,TGTGCCAGCAGCCCCGACTTGACGGGAGACTACAATGAGCAGTTCTTC
TRBJ2-7,TRBV20-1,.,.,CSATRLGEQYF,TGCAGTGCTACAAGACTTGGAGAGCAGTACTTC
TRBJ2-7,TRBV7-2,.,.,CASSFYGTTDYEQYF,TGTGCCAGCAGCTTCTACGGGACAACGGACTACGAGCAGTACTTC
TRBJ1-4,TRBV27,.,once,CASSLDSYPRTNEKLFF,TGTGCCAGCAGCTTGGACTCTTATCCCAGAACTAATGAAAAACTGTTTTTT
TRBJ2-7,TRBV10-3,.,few,CAISESTAGEQYF,TGTGCCATCAGTGAGTCGACCGCGGGCGAGCAGTACTTC
TRBJ2-3,TRBV18,.,once,CASSQNAWDTQYF,TGTGCCAGCTCACAAAATGCTTGGGATACGCAGTATTTT
TRBJ1-4,TRBV15,TRBD1,.,CATSPGTGLTNEKLFF,TGTGCCACCAGCCCCGGGACAGGGCTAACTAATGAAAAACTGTTTTTT
TRBJ2-2,TRBV15,.,few,CATSKQGNTGELFF,TGTGCCACCAGCAAACAGGGGAACACCGGGGAGCTGTTTTTT
TRBJ2-3,TRBV30,.,.,CAGGGDTQYF,TGTGCCGGGGGAGGAGATACGCAGTATTTT
TRBJ1-5,TRBV19,TRBD1,.,CASSIVTGVNQPQHF,TGTGCCAGTAGTATCGTGACAGGGGTCAATCAGCCCCAGCATTTT
TRBJ1-1,TRBV5-6,TRBD1,.,CASSAGTENTEAFF,TGTGCCAGCAGCGCCGGGACAGAGAACACTGAAGCTTTCTTT
TRBJ2-5,TRBV21-1,.,.,CASSKSRGPETQYF,TGTGCCAGCAGCAAATCCCGGGGACCAGAGACCCAGTACTTC
TRBJ2-5,TRBV9,.,.,CASSVAGSRFQETQYF,TGTGCCAGCAGCGTAGCCGGTTCCCGTTTTCAAGAGACCCAGTACTTC
TRBJ1-1,TRBV28,.,.,CASSLRFSGTEAFF,TGTGCCAGCAGTTTAAGGTTTAGTGGGACTGAAGCTTTCTTT
TRBJ2-3,TRBV6-1,TRBD1,.,CASSEPGQLDTQYF,TGTGCCAGCAGTGAACCGGGACAGCTAGATACGCAGTATTTT
TRBJ1-2,TRBV2,.,.,CAGKTGHRGVDGYTF,TGTGCCGGTAAAACGGGACACCGAGGGGTGGATGGCTACACCTTC
TRBJ1-5,TRBV9,.,.,CASSVGCLRVGNQPQHF,TGTGCCAGCAGCGTAGGGTGTCTGAGGGTCGGAAATCAGCCCCAGCATTTT
TRBJ1-2,TRBV28,TRBD1,.,CASRDSFYGYTF,TGTGCCAGCCGGGACAGCTTCTATGGCTACACCTTC
TRBJ2-7,TRBV21-1,.,many,CASSKLAAAKSYEQYF,TGTGCCAGCAGCAAATTAGCAGCGGCAAAATCCTACGAGCAGTACTTC
TRBJ2-7,TRBV30,.,.,CAGGEAYEQYF,TGTGCCGGAGGCGAGGCCTACGAGCAGTACTTC
TRBJ2-2,TRBV7-2,TRBD2,.,CASSIQGLAGGPGTGELFF,TGTGCCAGCAGCATCCAAGGACTAGCGGGAGGGCCGGGGACCGGGGAGCTGTTTTTT
TRBJ1-1,TRBV27,.,many,CASSRGRGLNTEAFF,TGTGCCAGCAGTCGGGGAAGGGGGTTGAACACTGAAGCTTTCTTT
TRBJ2-7,TRBV6-5,.,.,CASRRGSLSYEQYF,TGTGCCAGCAGACGGGGGTCTCTCTCCTACGAGCAGTACTTC
TRBJ2-3,TRBV5-4,.,.,CASSFPNTDTQYF,TGTGCCAGCAGCTTCCCTAACACAGATACGCAGTATTTT
TRBJ2-5,TRBV2,.,.,CASSEYEETQYF,TGTGCCAGCAGTGAATACGAAGAGACCCAGTACTTC
TRBJ2-2,TRBV28,.,.,CATGESGELFF,TGTGCCACCGGGGAATCCGGGGAGCTGTTTTTT
TRBJ2-3,TRBV9,TRBD2,once,CASSGSSGSLTSTDTQYF,TGTGCCAGCAGCGGTTCTAGCGGAAGCCTTACTAGCACAGATACGCAGTATTTT
TRBJ2-1,TRBV5-4,.,.,CASSSEYREREQFF,TGTGCCAGCAGCTCCGAGTACAGGGAACGAGAGCAGTTCTTC
TRBJ2-1,TRBV2,TRBD2,.,CASAAGEANEQFF,TGTGCCAGCGCAGCGGGAGAGGCGAATGAGCAGTTCTTC
TRBJ2-1,TRBV11-3,.,.,CASSLEGSLSYNEQFF,TGTGCCAGCAGCTTAGAGGGTAGCCTCTCCTACAATGAGCAGTTCTTC
TRBJ2-1,TRBV7-9,TRBD1,.,CASSLGRQGASAEQFF,TGTGCCAGCAGCTTAGGGAGACAGGGGGCTAGCGCGGAGCAGTTCTTC
TRBJ2-4,TRBV28,TRBD2,.,CASRLFSGSQNIQYF,TGTGCCAGCAGGCTTTTTAGCGGGAGTCAAAACATTCAGTACTTC
TRBJ2-3,TRBV9,.,.,CASSVAGWGNSDTQYF,TGTGCCAGCAGCGTAGCTGGGTGGGGAAATTCAGATACGCAGTATTTT
TRBJ2-5,TRBV7-2,.,.,CASSLAWRETQYF,TGTGCCAGCAGCCTCGCTTGGCGGGAGACCCAGTACTTC
TRBJ1-1,TRBV6-4,.,.,CASRIPLNTEAFF,TGTGCCAGCAGAATACCCCTGAACACTGAAGCTTTCTTT
TRBJ2-7,TRBV5-4,TRBD1,many,CASSSGQAPYEQYF,TGTGCCAGCAGCTCCGGACAGGCCCCATACGAGCAGTACTTC
TRBJ1-3,TRBV28,TRBD1,.,CASSIGGGARNTIYF,TGTGCCAGCAGCATTGGAGGGGGCGCGAGAAACACCATATATTTT